The T cell receptor beta chain under discussion was sequenced for a study of T-cell reconstitution after alpha-beta-depleted transplantation in children. Unique molecular identifiers featured in how the TCRbeta library was prepared. TCRdb reanalysed the PCR reads using MiXCR and keeps one entry per CDR3 protein. The sample has roughly 500,000 distinct CDR3 sequences; around an eighth are singletons. Deletions cut 5 bases from V and 5 bases from J, with 11 bases between. The CDR3 length is 13 residues. This clonotype has ten or more counts. The receptor's source is a human donor who donated a stem cell graft to a child with combined immunodeficiency. This sample comprised PBMCs from the stem cell graft donor, obtained from the stem cell graft. The rearrangement links TRBV12-3 or TRBV12-4 to TRBJ2-3; D is perhaps TRBD2 (6 bases). CDR3 sequence (DNA): TGTGCCAGCAGTCCCATGCGGGGAGATACGCAGTATTTT. Its protein product is CASSPMRGDTQYF.